One sample yielded the 8 T cell receptor beta chains listed below, sequenced in a study of T-cell memory formation after mild COVID-19. TCRdb re-called the 5' RACE reads with MiXCR, one entry per CDR3 protein. Among 400,000 or so distinct CDR3 sequences listed, approximately 21% were seen once. The sequenced sample consisted of PBMCs or a T cell subset sorted from them (not recorded which). Receptor source: an adult woman who had mild COVID-19 (a few samples of this study predate the infection). Cell type and time point are not known.

The chain has TRBV24-1 and TRBJ2-1, with D possibly matching TRBD2 (7 bases). Trimming pared 9 bases from V and 0 bases from J, leaving 20 bases between. Germline values: CDR1 KGHDR, CDR2 SFDVKD. The CDR3 is 17 residues long. In nucleotides, the CDR3 is TGTGCCACCGGGGGGGCTAGCGGACGCAGCTCCTACAATGAGCAGTTCTTC. The encoded protein is CATGGASGRSSYNEQFF.

V usage is TRBV7-9 and J usage is TRBJ2-7; a weak D match, TRBD2 (5 bases). The germline gives CDR1 SEHNR, CDR2 FQNEAQ (reference sequence). Trimming stripped 5 bases from V and 0 bases from J, with 14 bases between. The CDR3 runs to 15 residues. The CDR3 nucleotides read TGTGCCAGCAGCCTAGATCTAGGGAGCTCCTACGAGCAGTACTTC. Translation gives CASSLDLGSSYEQYF.

The genes are TRBV20-1 and TRBJ1-1; D remains unclear. The V gene lost 3 bases and the J gene lost 5 bases, with 10 bases spanning the gap. Germline CDR1 reads DFQATT; CDR2 reads SNEGSKA (reference sequence). The CDR3 consists of 12 residues. The CDR3 DNA sequence: TGCAGTGCTAGGAGGCCCCGAACTGAAGCTTTCTTT. Its protein is CSARRPRTEAFF.

This clonotype has just a few counts. The chain carries TRBV20-1 and TRBJ2-7; D is ambiguous. CDR1 is DFQATT, CDR2 SNEGSKA, per germline (reference sequence). V lost 3 bases, J lost 3 bases, and 18 bases lay in between. The CDR3 extends over 15 amino acids. CDR3 region: CSASSYQKENYEQYF. CDR3 sequence (DNA): TGCAGTGCTAGTTCATACCAAAAAGAAAACTACGAGCAGTACTTC.

The chain links TRBV20-1 to TRBJ2-3; 16 bases map to TRBD2. The CDR3 consists of 17 residues. V lost 6 bases to trimming and J lost 2 bases; unmatched junction nucleotides: 8. The germline gives CDR1 DFQATT, CDR2 SNEGSKA (reference sequence). The CDR3 protein is CSARGLAGGIHTDTQYF. In DNA, the CDR3 is TGCAGTGCCAGGGGACTAGCGGGGGGGATCCACACAGATACGCAGTATTTT.

The chain has TRBV24-1 and TRBJ2-3; D gene ambiguous. Trimming took 4 bases from V and 4 from J, leaving 14 bases between them. Per germline, CDR1 KGHDR and CDR2 SFDVKD. The CDR3 is made up of 15 amino acids. The CDR3 loop reads CATSEKRSVPDTQYF. The CDR3 region has the DNA TGTGCCACCAGTGAAAAGCGCTCGGTGCCAGATACGCAGTATTTT.

CDR3 loop: CASSTNPGDTDTQYF. Here the CDR3 DNA reads TGTGCCAGCAGTACCAACCCCGGGGACACAGATACGCAGTATTTT. The rearrangement links TRBV6-5 to TRBJ2-3, with D tentatively TRBD2 (5 bases). The germline V and J ends were trimmed by 5 bases and 2 bases, with 14 bases remaining between them. CDR1 and CDR2 from the germline V gene are MNHEY and SVGAGI. The CDR3 totals 15 residues.

The chain links TRBV5-5 to TRBJ1-6; possible D gene TRBD1, 6 bases. Germline values: CDR1 SGHKS, CDR2 YYEKEE (reference sequence). There are 14 residues in the CDR3. V was clipped by 5 bases and J by 2 bases, with 8 bases between them. CDR3 residues: CASRRDTYNSPLHF. In DNA, the CDR3 is TGTGCCAGCAGAAGGGACACCTATAATTCACCCCTCCACTTT.